The rows below give T cell receptor beta chains drawn from one sample of a study of T cell repertoires in cytomegalovirus infection. TCRdb called the reads again in MiXCR, with one record for every CDR3 protein. The sample includes about 570,000 distinct CDR3 sequences, roughly 43% of them seen just once. These TCRs' antigens remain unknown. Source: cultured PBMCs, taken from culture after CMV antigen stimulation. The receptor set was obtained from a human donor in good health (CMV status not recorded). Some clones in this sample may be carry-over from other donors' samples. Both conserved end residues are part of each CDR3. A D gene is named only where the DNA matches it firmly. A clone size is listed for some rows: how often the clone was seen (once, few, many), or a class if it is expanded.

>.|TRBD2|TRBV20-1|TRBJ2-3
TGCAGTGCTCTAGCGGATCTTAGCACAGATACGCAGTATTTT
CSALADLSTDTQYF
>few|TRBD1|TRBV7-8|TRBJ1-1
TGTGCCAGCACTTACTACGGGACAGGTCGGACTGAAGCTTTCTTT
CASTYYGTGRTEAFF
>many|.|TRBV29-1|TRBJ1-1
TGCAGCGTCGGGAGGAACACTGAAGCTTTCTTT
CSVGRNTEAFF
>.|.|TRBV7-9|TRBJ1-1
TGTGCCAGCAGTGGTGAGACGTGGGGGAACACTGAAGCTTTCTTT
CASSGETWGNTEAFF
>.|.|TRBV4-1|TRBJ2-1
TGTGCCAGCAGCCAAGGGGACCTTAACCTTGTGGATGAGCAGTTCTTC
CASSQGDLNLVDEQFF
>.|.|TRBV12-5|TRBJ1-5
TGTGCTAGTGGTTTGGCGCTACAGGGAATTCAGCCCCAGCATTTT
CASGLALQGIQPQHF
>.|.|TRBV5-6|TRBJ2-7
TGTGCCAGCAGCCTACTAGGGACCTATGGCCCCTACGAGCAGTACTTC
CASSLLGTYGPYEQYF
>.|TRBD1|TRBV7-6|TRBJ2-7
TGTGCCAGCAGCATTACCGGGACAGGAGGAGGCGAGCAGTACTTC
CASSITGTGGGEQYF
>.|TRBD1|TRBV7-2|TRBJ1-2
TGTGCCAGCAGCCACACAGGGGCCCCTGGCTACACCTTC
CASSHTGAPGYTF
>once|.|TRBV10-3|TRBJ2-5
TGTGCCATCAGTGAGCTCGCCCGCGAGACCCAGTACTTC
CAISELARETQYF
>few|TRBD2|TRBV18|TRBJ2-5
TGTGCCAGCTCACCGTCGAGTAGCGGGGGGGCTCCAGAGACCCAGTACTTC
CASSPSSSGGAPETQYF
>few|.|TRBV10-3|TRBJ1-2
TGTGCCATCAGTGAGTCCGCGGAGGACTATGGCTACACCTTC
CAISESAEDYGYTF
>.|TRBD2|TRBV28|TRBJ2-3
TGTGCCAGCAGTCGCGGGGGTATACCAGGGGATACGCAGTATTTT
CASSRGGIPGDTQYF
>few|.|TRBV10-3|TRBJ2-2
TGTGCCATCAGTGAGTCGTGGGGCACCGGGGAGCTGTTTTTT
CAISESWGTGELFF
>.|.|TRBV6-1|TRBJ2-2
TGTGCCACCGGGCCGGGGGTCGCCCAGAACACCGGGGAGCTGTTTTTT
CATGPGVAQNTGELFF
>.|TRBD2|TRBV7-6|TRBJ2-1
TGTGCCAGCAGCATCACGACTAGCGTAACCTACAATGAGCAGTTCTTC
CASSITTSVTYNEQFF
>.|.|TRBV7-9|TRBJ1-5
TGTGCCAGCAGCCTTGGTAGTGGCGGGAGTAGCAATCAGCCCCAGCATTTT
CASSLGSGGSSNQPQHF
>.|.|TRBV4-1|TRBJ2-3
TGCGCCAGCAGCCAAGAAGGCCTCGCAGATACGCAGTATTTT
CASSQEGLADTQYF
>.|.|TRBV6-2/TRBV6-3|TRBJ2-1
TGTGCCAGCAGTTACTCGAAACTCCCTGGGTTCTTC
CASSYSKLPGFF
>.|.|TRBV7-4|TRBJ2-1
TGTGCCAGCAGCTTACCCGCACCATGGAATGAGCAGTTCTTC
CASSLPAPWNEQFF
>many|TRBD2|TRBV7-2|TRBJ2-7
TGTGCCAGCAGCTTAGATAGGTTAGGAGCGGGAGTCTCCTACGAGCAGTACTTC
CASSLDRLGAGVSYEQYF
>.|TRBD1|TRBV10-3|TRBJ2-4
TGTGCCATCAGTGACCCTCCGGGACAGGGAAACATTCAGTACTTC
CAISDPPGQGNIQYF
>.|TRBD2|TRBV12-3/TRBV12-4|TRBJ2-3
TGTGCCAGCAGGACGGGGACTAGTGTTGAGAATTTT
CASRTGTSVENF
>few|.|TRBV12-3/TRBV12-4|TRBJ2-1
TGTGCCAGCAGCTACAGGGTTGGACAGTTCTTC
CASSYRVGQFF
>few|.|TRBV6-2/TRBV6-3|TRBJ2-7
TGTGCCAGCAGTTACTCGATATACGAGCAGTACTTC
CASSYSIYEQYF
>few|.|TRBV3-1|TRBJ1-1
TGTGCCAGCAGCCGCTTATCGCAGAACACTGAAGCTTTCTTT
CASSRLSQNTEAFF
>.|.|TRBV7-8|TRBJ1-4
TGTGCCAGCACCTACCTACAGGGTTTGGGGGAAAAACTGTTTTTT
CASTYLQGLGEKLFF
>few|TRBD2|TRBV7-2|TRBJ2-5
TGTGCCAGCAGCTTAGTTGGGACTAGCGGGCCCCAAGAGACCCAGTACTTC
CASSLVGTSGPQETQYF
>.|.|TRBV28|TRBJ2-7
TGTGCCAGCAGAGGGGGGCTCGTGGCGATCGAGCAGTACTTC
CASRGGLVAIEQYF
>few|TRBD2|TRBV11-2|TRBJ2-3
TGTGCCAGCAGCTTAGGCCGTCCCCGGACTAGCGGGGGGGGCCACCACCACACAGATACGCAGTATTTT
CASSLGRPRTSGGGHHHTDTQYF